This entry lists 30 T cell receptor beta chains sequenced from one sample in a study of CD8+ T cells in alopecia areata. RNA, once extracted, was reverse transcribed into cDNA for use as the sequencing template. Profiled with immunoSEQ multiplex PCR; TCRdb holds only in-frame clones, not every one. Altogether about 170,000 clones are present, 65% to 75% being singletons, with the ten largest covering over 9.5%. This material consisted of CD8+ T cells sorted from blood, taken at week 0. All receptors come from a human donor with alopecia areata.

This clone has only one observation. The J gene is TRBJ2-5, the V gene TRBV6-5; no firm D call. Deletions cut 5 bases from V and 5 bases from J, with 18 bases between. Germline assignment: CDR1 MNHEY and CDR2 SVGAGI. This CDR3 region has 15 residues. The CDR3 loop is CASSPWAQMVETQYF. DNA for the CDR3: TGTGCCAGCAGTCCCTGGGCCCAAATGGTCGAGACCCAGTACTTC.

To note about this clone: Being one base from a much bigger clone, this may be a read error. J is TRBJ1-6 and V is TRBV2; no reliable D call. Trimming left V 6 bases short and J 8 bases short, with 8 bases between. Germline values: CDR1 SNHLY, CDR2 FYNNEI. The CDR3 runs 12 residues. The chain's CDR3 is CASRRWDSPLHF. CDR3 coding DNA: TGTGCCAGCAGGAGGTGGGATTCACCCCTCCACTTT. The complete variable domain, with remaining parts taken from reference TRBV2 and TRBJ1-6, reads EPEVTQTPSHQVTQMGQEVILRCVPISNHLYFYWYRQILGQKVEFLVSFYNNEISEKSEIFDDQFSVERPDGSNFTLKIRSTKLEDSAMYFCASRRWDSPLHFGNGTRLTVT.

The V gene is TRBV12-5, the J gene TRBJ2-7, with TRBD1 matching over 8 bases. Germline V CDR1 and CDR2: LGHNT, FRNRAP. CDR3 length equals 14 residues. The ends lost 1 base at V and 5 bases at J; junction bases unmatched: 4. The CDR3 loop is CASGLGQGAHEQYF. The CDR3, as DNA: TGTGCTAGTGGTTTGGGGCAGGGGGCCCACGAGCAGTACTTC. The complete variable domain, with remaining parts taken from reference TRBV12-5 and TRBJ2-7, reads DARVTQTPRHKVTEMGQEVTMRCQPILGHNTVFWYRQTMMQGLELLAYFRNRAPLDDSGMPKDRFSAEMPDATLATLKIQPSEPRDSAVYFCASGLGQGAHEQYFGPGTRLTVT.

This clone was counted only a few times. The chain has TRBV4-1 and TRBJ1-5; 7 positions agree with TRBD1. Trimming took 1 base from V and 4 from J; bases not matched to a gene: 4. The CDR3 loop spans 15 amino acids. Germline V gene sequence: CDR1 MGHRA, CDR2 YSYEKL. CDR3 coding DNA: TGCGCCAGCAGCCAAGCCCGACAGGGTAATCAGCCCCAGCATTTT. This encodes CASSQARQGNQPQHF.

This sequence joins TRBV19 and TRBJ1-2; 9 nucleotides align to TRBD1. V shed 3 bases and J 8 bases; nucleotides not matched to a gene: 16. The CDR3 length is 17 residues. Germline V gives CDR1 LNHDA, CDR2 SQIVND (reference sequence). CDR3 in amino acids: CASSMSGTGTFMDGYTF. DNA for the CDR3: TGTGCCAGTAGTATGTCCGGGACAGGGACCTTCATGGACGGCTACACCTTC.

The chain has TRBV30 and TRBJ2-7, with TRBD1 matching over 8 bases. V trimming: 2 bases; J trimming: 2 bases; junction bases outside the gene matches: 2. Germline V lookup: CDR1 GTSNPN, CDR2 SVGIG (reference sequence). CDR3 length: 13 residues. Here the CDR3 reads CAWSPTGAYEQYF. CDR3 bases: TGTGCCTGGAGTCCGACAGGGGCCTACGAGCAGTACTTC.

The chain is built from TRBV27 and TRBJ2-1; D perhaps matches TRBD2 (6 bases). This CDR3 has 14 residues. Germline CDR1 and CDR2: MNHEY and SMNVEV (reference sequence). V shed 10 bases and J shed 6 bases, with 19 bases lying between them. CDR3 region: CATNRGAAGNEQFF. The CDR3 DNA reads TGTGCCACCAACCGAGGAGCAGCGGGCAATGAGCAGTTCTTC.

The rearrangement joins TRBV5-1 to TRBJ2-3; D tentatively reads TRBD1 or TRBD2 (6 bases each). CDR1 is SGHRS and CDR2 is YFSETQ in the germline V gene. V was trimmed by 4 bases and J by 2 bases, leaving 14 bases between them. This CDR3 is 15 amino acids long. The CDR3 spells CASSPAGGSTDTQYF. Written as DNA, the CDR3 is TGCGCCAGCAGCCCGGCCGGGGGCTCCACAGATACGCAGTATTTT. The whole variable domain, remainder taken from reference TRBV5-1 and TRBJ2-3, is KAGVTQTPRYLIKTRGQQVTLSCSPISGHRSVSWYQQTPGQGLQFLFEYFSETQRNKGNFPGRFSGRQFSNSRSEMNVSTLELGDSALYLCASSPAGGSTDTQYFGPGTRLTVL.

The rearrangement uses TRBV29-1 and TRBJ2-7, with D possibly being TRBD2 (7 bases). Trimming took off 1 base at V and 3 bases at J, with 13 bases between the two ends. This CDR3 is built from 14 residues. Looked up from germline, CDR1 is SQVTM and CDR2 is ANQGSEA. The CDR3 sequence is CSVEGGGGNYEQYF. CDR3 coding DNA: TGCAGCGTTGAAGGTGGGGGGGGCAACTACGAGCAGTACTTC.

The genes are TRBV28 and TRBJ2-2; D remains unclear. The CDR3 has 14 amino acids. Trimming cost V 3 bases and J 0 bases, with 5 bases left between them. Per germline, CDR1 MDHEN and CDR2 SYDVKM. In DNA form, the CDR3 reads TGTGCCAGCAGTTTCGTTGCGAACACCGGGGAGCTGTTTTTT. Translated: CASSFVANTGELFF.

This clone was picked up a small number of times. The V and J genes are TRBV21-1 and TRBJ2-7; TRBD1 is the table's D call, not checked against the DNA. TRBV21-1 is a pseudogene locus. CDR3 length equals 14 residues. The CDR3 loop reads CASNSGQPTYEQYF. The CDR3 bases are TGTGCCAGCAACTCCGGACAGCCAACCTACGAGCAGTACTTC.

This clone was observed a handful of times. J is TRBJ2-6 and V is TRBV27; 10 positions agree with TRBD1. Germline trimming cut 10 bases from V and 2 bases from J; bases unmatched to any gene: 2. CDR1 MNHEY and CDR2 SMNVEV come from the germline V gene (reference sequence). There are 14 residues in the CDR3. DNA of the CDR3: TGTGCCATCGGACAGGGGGCTGGGGCCAACGTCCTGACTTTC. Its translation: CAIGQGAGANVLTF.

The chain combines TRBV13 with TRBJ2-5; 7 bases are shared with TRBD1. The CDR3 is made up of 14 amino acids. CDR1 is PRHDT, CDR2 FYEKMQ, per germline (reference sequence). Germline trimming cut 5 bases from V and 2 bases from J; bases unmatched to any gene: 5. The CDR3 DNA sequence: TGTGCCAGCAGCAAAAGGGACAGTCAAGAGACCCAGTACTTC. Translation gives CASSKRDSQETQYF.

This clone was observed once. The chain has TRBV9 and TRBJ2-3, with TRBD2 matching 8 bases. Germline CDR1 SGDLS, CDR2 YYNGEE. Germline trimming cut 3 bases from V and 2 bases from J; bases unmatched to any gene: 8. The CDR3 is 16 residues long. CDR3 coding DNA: TGTGCCAGCAGCGGGGAAGCGGGGGCCCTCACAGATACGCAGTATTTT. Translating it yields CASSGEAGALTDTQYF.

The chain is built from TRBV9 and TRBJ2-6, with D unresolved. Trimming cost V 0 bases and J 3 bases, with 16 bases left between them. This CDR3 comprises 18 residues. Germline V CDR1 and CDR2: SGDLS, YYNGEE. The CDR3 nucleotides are TGTGCCAGCAGCGTAGCGGCAGCCCCCCCGGGTGGGGCCAACGTCCTGACTTTC. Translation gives CASSVAAAPPGGANVLTF.

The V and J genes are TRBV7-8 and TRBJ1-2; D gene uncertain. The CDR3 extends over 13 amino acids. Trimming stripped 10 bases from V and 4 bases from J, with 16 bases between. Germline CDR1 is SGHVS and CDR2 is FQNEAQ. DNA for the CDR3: TGTGCCACCCCCCCCGGGGTCGGCTATGGCTACACCTTC. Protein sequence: CATPPGVGYGYTF.

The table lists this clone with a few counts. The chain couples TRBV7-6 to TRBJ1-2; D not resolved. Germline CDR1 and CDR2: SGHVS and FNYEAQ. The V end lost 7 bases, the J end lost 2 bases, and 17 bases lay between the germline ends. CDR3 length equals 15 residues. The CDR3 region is CASKAEAGGNYGYTF. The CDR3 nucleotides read TGTGCCAGCAAAGCAGAGGCGGGAGGAAACTATGGCTACACCTTC.

The CDR3 reads CAISARGTYEQYF. CDR3 sequence (DNA): TGTGCCATCAGTGCCAGGGGTACCTACGAGCAGTACTTC. The chain employs TRBV10-3 and TRBJ2-7; maybe TRBD1 (6 bases). The CDR3 has 13 residues. Germline values: CDR1 ENHRY, CDR2 SYGVKD. The V gene lost 4 bases and the J gene lost 2 bases, with 9 bases spanning the gap.

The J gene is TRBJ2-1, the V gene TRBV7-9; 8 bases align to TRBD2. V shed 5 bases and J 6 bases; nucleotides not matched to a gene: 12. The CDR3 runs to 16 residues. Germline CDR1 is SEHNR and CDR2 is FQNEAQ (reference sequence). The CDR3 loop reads CASSPPDGGASNEQFF. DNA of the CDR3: TGTGCCAGCAGCCCCCCTGACGGGGGGGCCAGCAATGAGCAGTTCTTC. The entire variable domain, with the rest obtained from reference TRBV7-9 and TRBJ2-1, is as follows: DTGVSQNPRHKITKRGQNVTFRCDPISEHNRLYWYRQTLGQGPEFLTYFQNEAQLEKSRLLSDRFSAERPKGSFSTLEIQRTEQGDSAMYLCASSPPDGGASNEQFFGPGTRLTVL.

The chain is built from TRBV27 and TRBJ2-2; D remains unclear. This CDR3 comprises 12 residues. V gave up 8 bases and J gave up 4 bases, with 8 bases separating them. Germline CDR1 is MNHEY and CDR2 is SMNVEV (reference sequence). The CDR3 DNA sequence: TGTGCCAGCCGGACGGCCACCGGGGAGCTGTTTTTT. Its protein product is CASRTATGELFF.

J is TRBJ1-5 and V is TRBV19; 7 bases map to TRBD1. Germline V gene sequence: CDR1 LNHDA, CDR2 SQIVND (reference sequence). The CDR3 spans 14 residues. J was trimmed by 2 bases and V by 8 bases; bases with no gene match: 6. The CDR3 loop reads CASDRVIGNQPQHF. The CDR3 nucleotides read TGTGCCAGTGACAGGGTAATCGGCAATCAGCCCCAGCATTTT.

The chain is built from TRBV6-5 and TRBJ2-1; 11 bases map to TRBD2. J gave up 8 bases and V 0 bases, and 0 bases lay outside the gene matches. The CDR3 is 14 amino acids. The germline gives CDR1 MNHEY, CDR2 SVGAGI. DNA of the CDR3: TGTGCCAGCAGTTACTCACTAGCGGGGGATGAGCAGTTCTTC. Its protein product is CASSYSLAGDEQFF.

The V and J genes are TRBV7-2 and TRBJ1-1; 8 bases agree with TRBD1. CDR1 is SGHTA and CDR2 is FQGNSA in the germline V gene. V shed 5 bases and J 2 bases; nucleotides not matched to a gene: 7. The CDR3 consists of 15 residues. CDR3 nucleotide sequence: TGTGCCAGCAGCCGAATCGACAGGGGAAACACTGAAGCTTTCTTT. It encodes CASSRIDRGNTEAFF.

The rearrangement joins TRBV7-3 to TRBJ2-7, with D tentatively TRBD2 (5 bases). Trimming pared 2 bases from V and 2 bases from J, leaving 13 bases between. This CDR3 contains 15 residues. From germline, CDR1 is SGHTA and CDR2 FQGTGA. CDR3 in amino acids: CASSLHSGETYEQYF. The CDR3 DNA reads TGTGCCAGCAGCTTACACAGCGGAGAGACCTACGAGCAGTACTTC.

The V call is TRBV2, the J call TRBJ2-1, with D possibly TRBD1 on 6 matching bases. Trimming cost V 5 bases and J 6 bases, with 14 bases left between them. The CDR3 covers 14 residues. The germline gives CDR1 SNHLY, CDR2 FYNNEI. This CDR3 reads CASSPDSGGNEQFF. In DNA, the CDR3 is TGTGCCAGCAGTCCGGACAGTGGGGGCAATGAGCAGTTCTTC.

The DNA for the CDR3 is TGCAGCGTTTGGTCTGGGGCCAACGTCCTGACTTTC. Protein product: CSVWSGANVLTF. The chain recombines TRBV29-1 with TRBJ2-6; the D is unclear. The germline V gene encodes CDR1 SQVTM and CDR2 ANQGSEA. The ends were cut back, 5 bases at V and 1 base at J, with 3 bases in the middle. The CDR3 contains 12 residues.

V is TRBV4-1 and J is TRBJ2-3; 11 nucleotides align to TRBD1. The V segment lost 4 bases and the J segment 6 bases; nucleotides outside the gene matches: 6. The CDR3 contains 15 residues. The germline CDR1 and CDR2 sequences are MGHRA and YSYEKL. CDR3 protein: CASSPGQGATDTQYF. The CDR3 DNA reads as TGCGCCAGCAGCCCAGGACAGGGGGCAACGGATACGCAGTATTTT.

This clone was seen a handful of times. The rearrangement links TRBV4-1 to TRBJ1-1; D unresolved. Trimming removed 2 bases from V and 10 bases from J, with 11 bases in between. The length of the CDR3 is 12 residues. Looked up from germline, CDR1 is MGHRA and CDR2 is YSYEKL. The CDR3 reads CASSQRMGGAFF. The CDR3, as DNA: TGCGCCAGCAGCCAAAGGATGGGAGGAGCTTTCTTT.

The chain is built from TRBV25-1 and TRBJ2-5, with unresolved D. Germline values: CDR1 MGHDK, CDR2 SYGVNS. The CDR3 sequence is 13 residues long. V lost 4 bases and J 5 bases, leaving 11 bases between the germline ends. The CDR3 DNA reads TGTGCCAGCAGTGCGGACCCCCGGGAGACCCAGTACTTC. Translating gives CASSADPRETQYF.

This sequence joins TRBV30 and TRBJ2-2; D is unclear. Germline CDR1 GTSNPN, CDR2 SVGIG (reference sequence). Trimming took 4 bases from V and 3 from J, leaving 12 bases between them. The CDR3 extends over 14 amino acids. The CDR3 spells CAWTKGIDTGELFF. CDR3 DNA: TGTGCCTGGACCAAAGGAATAGACACCGGGGAGCTGTTTTTT.